The rows below give T cell receptor beta chains drawn from one sample of a study of high-grade serous ovarian cancer treatment subgroups. TCRdb keeps only in-frame clones here, not all; method: immunoSEQ multiplex PCR. The sample lists several hundred clones, around 79% occurring once. The specimen sequenced was tumor tissue. All receptors derive from a human donor with high-grade serous ovarian cancer. Both conserved end residues are part of each CDR3. The D gene is left open where the match is weak. Clone size is not always given. Where it is, it says once, few, many or a class for expanded clones.

CDR3,DNA,D,size,length,V,J
CASSYEGRAYGYTF,TGTGCCAGCAGTTACGAGGGGCGCGCCTATGGCTACACCTTC,-,-,14,TRBV6-5,TRBJ1-2
CASSLGFGSGPEEQYF,TGTGCCAGCAGCTTAGGTTTTGGAAGCGGGCCGGAGGAGCAGTACTTC,-,-,16,TRBV7-9,TRBJ2-7
CASSLETNTYNEQFF,TGTGCCAGCAGCTTAGAGACAAACACCTACAATGAGCAGTTCTTC,-,-,15,TRBV13,TRBJ2-1
CASGHGTGAAGANVLTF,TGCGCCAGCGGTCACGGGACAGGGGCTGCTGGGGCCAACGTCCTGACTTTC,TRBD1,-,17,TRBV5-1,TRBJ2-6
CASSPLEMGTGEQFF,TGTGCCAGCAGTCCCTTGGAAATGGGGACCGGTGAGCAGTTCTTC,-,-,15,TRBV27,TRBJ2-1
CASSIRTVGSNTEAFF,TGTGCCAGTAGTATTAGGACCGTCGGTTCGAACACTGAAGCTTTCTTT,-,-,16,TRBV19,TRBJ1-1
CAWSIGANEKLFF,TGTGCCTGGAGTATAGGGGCTAATGAAAAACTGTTTTTT,-,-,13,TRBV30,TRBJ1-4
CSVEEVGQGNYGYTF,TGCAGCGTTGAAGAAGTAGGACAGGGAAACTATGGCTACACCTTC,TRBD1,-,15,TRBV29-1,TRBJ1-2
CASSATGGWAHTF,TGTGCCAGCAGTGCCACAGGGGGGTGGGCTCACACCTTC,TRBD1,-,13,TRBV6-1,TRBJ1-2
CSVDLGGNQPQHF,TGCAGCGTCGACCTGGGGGGCAATCAGCCCCAGCATTTT,-,few,13,TRBV29-1,TRBJ1-5
CASSLRSGSGATEAFF,TGTGCCAGCAGCTTAAGGTCAGGGAGCGGGGCGACTGAAGCTTTCTTT,-,-,16,TRBV7-2,TRBJ1-1
CASTHGDRMTNEQFF,TGCGCCAGCACCCACGGTGACAGGATGACCAATGAGCAGTTCTTC,-,-,15,TRBV5-1,TRBJ2-1
CASSVPRGGAGDIDEQFF,TGTGCCAGCAGCGTACCCCGAGGGGGAGCGGGAGATATCGATGAGCAGTTCTTC,TRBD2,-,18,TRBV9,TRBJ2-1
CASSPGTSGHNEQFF,TGCGCCAGCAGCCCTGGGACTAGCGGTCACAATGAGCAGTTCTTC,TRBD2,-,15,TRBV4-3,TRBJ2-1
CASSLAIGQSRANVLTF,TGTGCCAGCAGCTTAGCTATAGGACAAAGTCGGGCCAACGTCCTGACTTTC,-,-,17,TRBV12-1,TRBJ2-6
CASSESISGEGEAFF,TGCGCCAGCAGTGAGTCGATCTCGGGGGAGGGTGAAGCTTTCTTT,-,few,15,TRBV10-1,TRBJ1-1
CASSSQGLWVDEQFF,TGTGCCAGCAGTTCACAGGGGTTGTGGGTAGATGAGCAGTTCTTC,TRBD1,-,15,TRBV6-6,TRBJ2-1
CSVTRGLGTEAFF,TGCAGCGTGACCAGGGGGCTTGGCACTGAAGCTTTCTTT,TRBD1,-,13,TRBV29-1,TRBJ1-1